The 24 T cell receptor beta chains listed next were all sequenced from one sample in a study of siplizumab effects on memory and regulatory T cells. Generated by immunoSEQ multiplex PCR, the TCRdb table keeps only in-frame clones and is missing some. The data contain about 100,000 clones, around 95% of them singletons. The specimen sequenced was Tregs sorted from blood. The receptor source for this set is a human donor in good health.

This rearrangement joins TRBV11-1 to TRBJ2-1, with unresolved D. V was pared by 1 base and J by 3 bases, with 10 bases between. This CDR3 is 15 amino acids long. Germline values: CDR1 SGHAT, CDR2 FQDESV (reference sequence). CDR3 in DNA: TGTGCCAGCAGCTTAGGGCCCGGGCACTACAATGAGCAGTTCTTC. It yields the protein CASSLGPGHYNEQFF.

The chain recombines TRBV4-1 with TRBJ1-3; maybe TRBD1 (5 bases). The germline gives CDR1 MGHRA, CDR2 YSYEKL. Trimming pared 0 bases from V and 0 bases from J, leaving 18 bases between. The CDR3 spans 19 residues. Written as DNA, the CDR3 is TGCGCCAGCAGCCAAGAGCGTTTGGGACTTCTTTTCTCTGGAAACACCATATATTTT. Translating it yields CASSQERLGLLFSGNTIYF.

The chain employs TRBV14 and TRBJ2-7, with no clear D. Trimming removed 4 bases from V and 9 bases from J, with 16 bases in between. This CDR3 is built from 13 residues. Germline V gene data show CDR1 as SGHDN and CDR2 as FVKESK. The DNA for the CDR3 is TGTGCCAGCAGCCTTAACACCGAGAATAGGCAGTACTTC. The encoded protein is CASSLNTENRQYF. The variable domain in full, with the rest retrieved from reference TRBV14 and TRBJ2-7, is EAGVTQFPSHSVIEKGQTVTLRCDPISGHDNLYWYRRVMGKEIKFLLHFVKESKQDESGMPNNRFLAERTGGTYSTLKVQPAELEDSGVYFCASSLNTENRQYFGPGTRLTVT.

CDR3 protein: CASSAPSRTQYF. For the CDR3, the DNA is TGTGCCAGCAGTGCACCTTCCAGGACGCAGTATTTT. This chain joins TRBV25-1 and TRBJ2-3, with D unclear. The V gene lost 4 bases and the J gene lost 9 bases, with 11 bases spanning the gap. The V gene's germline CDR1 is MGHDK and CDR2 SYGVNS. The CDR3 runs 12 residues.

The rearrangement uses TRBV5-6 and TRBJ1-3, with D unclear. The germline V and J ends were trimmed by 5 bases and 0 bases, with 9 bases remaining between them. Germline lookup yields CDR1 SGHDT and CDR2 YYEEEE. CDR3 length: 14 amino acids. CDR3 in DNA: TGTGCCAGCAGGCCCCCAGGCTCTGGAAACACCATATATTTT. This gives the protein CASRPPGSGNTIYF.

This rearrangement joins TRBV5-1 to TRBJ2-2; no clear D. The germline V gene has CDR1 SGHRS and CDR2 YFSETQ. The CDR3 is 16 residues long. V was pared by 0 bases and J by 1 base, with 10 bases between. This CDR3 is CASSLEWWENTGELFF. The CDR3 nucleotides read TGCGCCAGCAGCTTGGAGTGGTGGGAGAACACCGGGGAGCTGTTTTTT.

V and J are TRBV18 and TRBJ1-6; weak D call: TRBD1 (5 bases). V was cut by 2 bases and J by 13 bases, with 9 bases left in between. Germline V CDR1 and CDR2: KGHSH, LQKENI. The CDR3 has 12 residues. For the CDR3, the DNA is TGTGCCAGCTCACCAGACAGCTATCCCCTCCACTTT. Amino acid sequence: CASSPDSYPLHF.

The chain combines TRBV28 with TRBJ2-1, with D uncertain. V lost 6 bases, J lost 13 bases, and 19 bases lay in between. The CDR3 is 13 amino acids. The germline CDR1 and CDR2 sequences are MDHEN and SYDVKM. CDR3 protein: CASSTPGRTVQFF. CDR3 DNA: TGTGCCAGCAGCACACCGGGCAGGACGGTTCAGTTCTTC.

V and J are TRBV19 and TRBJ1-2, with D unclear. V was shortened by 5 bases and J by 7 bases, with 20 bases between the two germline ends. The V gene's germline CDR1 is LNHDA and CDR2 SQIVND (reference sequence). The CDR3 is 15 amino acids. The CDR3 reads CASSLGNRGVSGYTF. DNA of the CDR3: TGTGCCAGTAGTTTAGGGAATCGGGGAGTGAGTGGCTACACCTTC.

In this sample, this clone turned up once. This chain links TRBV29-1 with TRBJ2-7, with 11 bases identical to TRBD2. The CDR3 spans 16 residues. V trimming: 6 bases; J trimming: 0 bases; junction bases outside the gene matches: 10. CDR1 is SQVTM and CDR2 is ANQGSEA in the germline V gene. CDR3 amino acids: CSVGSPGTSGSYEQYF. The CDR3 DNA follows: TGCAGCGTAGGGAGTCCCGGGACTAGCGGCTCCTACGAGCAGTACTTC.

This chain connects TRBV6-1 to TRBJ1-4; tentative D call: TRBD1 (5 bases). The CDR3 runs to 11 residues. Germline V CDR1 and CDR2: MNHNS, SASEGT. V shed 4 bases and J shed 11 bases, with 8 bases lying between them. The CDR3: CASSAGTKLFF. DNA of the CDR3: TGTGCCAGCAGTGCCGGGACGAAACTGTTTTTT.

The chain recombines TRBV27 with TRBJ2-3, with D unresolved. The ends were cut back, 3 bases at V and 7 bases at J, with 17 bases in the middle. The germline CDR1 and CDR2 sequences are MNHEY and SMNVEV (reference sequence). The CDR3 is 15 amino acids. CDR3 nucleotides: TGTGCCAGCAGTTTCGCCAGATCCGGTACATATACGCAGTATTTT. Encoded protein: CASSFARSGTYTQYF.

V gene TRBV7-8 combines with J gene TRBJ2-2, with 10 positions matching TRBD2. V gave up 2 bases and J gave up 2 bases; unmatched junction bases: 8. This CDR3 comprises 18 residues. Per germline, CDR1 SGHVS and CDR2 FQNEAQ. CDR3 nucleotides: TGTGCCAGCAGCTTACTAGCGGGAGAGCGGGGCAACACCGGGGAGCTGTTTTTT. This sequence encodes CASSLLAGERGNTGELFF.

The chain links TRBV28 to TRBJ1-1; D gene ambiguous. CDR1 is MDHEN, CDR2 SYDVKM, per germline. Deletions cut 11 bases from V and 1 base from J, with 5 bases between. This CDR3 has 10 amino acids. The CDR3 bases are TGTGCCTTCCGGAACACTGAAGCTTTCTTT. It encodes CAFRNTEAFF.

Points on this clone: A read error may account for a junction end that differs from germline. This rearrangement joins TRBV7-2 to TRBJ2-1; TRBD2 matches 11 bases. The CDR3 sequence is 15 residues long. Germline assignment: CDR1 SGHTA and CDR2 FQGNSA. DNA of the CDR3: TGTGCCAGCAACTTAGGGGGACTAGCGGAGACTGAGCAGTTCTTC. Protein sequence: CASNLGGLAETEQFF.

The count of this clone is one. The V call is TRBV6-1, the J call TRBJ1-1; 7 bases match TRBD1. CDR3 length: 12 amino acids. J was trimmed by 4 bases and V by 4 bases; bases with no gene match: 0. The germline gives CDR1 MNHNS, CDR2 SASEGT. The CDR3 DNA sequence: TGTGCCAGCAGTGCAGGGGGCACTGAAGCTTTCTTT. Its translation is CASSAGGTEAFF.

This clone was picked up one time. The rearrangement joins TRBV5-1 to TRBJ2-5, with 10 bases matching TRBD2. V gave up 1 base and J gave up 2 bases; unmatched junction bases: 11. The germline gives CDR1 SGHRS, CDR2 YFSETQ. The CDR3 sequence is 18 residues long. In nucleotides, the CDR3 is TGCGCCAGCAGCTTGAGGCTAGCGGGAGATATTCGGCAAGAGACCCAGTACTTC. It codes for CASSLRLAGDIRQETQYF. The whole variable domain, filled in from reference TRBV5-1 and TRBJ2-5, reads KAGVTQTPRYLIKTRGQQVTLSCSPISGHRSVSWYQQTPGQGLQFLFEYFSETQRNKGNFPGRFSGRQFSNSRSEMNVSTLELGDSALYLCASSLRLAGDIRQETQYFGPGTRLLVL.

The chain carries TRBV28 and TRBJ2-1; 9 positions match TRBD1. The germline V gene has CDR1 MDHEN and CDR2 SYDVKM. The CDR3 has 15 residues. The V segment lost 5 bases and the J segment 4 bases; nucleotides outside the gene matches: 6. In nucleotides, the CDR3 is TGTGCCAGCAGTCCTCCGGGACAGGGATACAATGAGCAGTTCTTC. This encodes CASSPPGQGYNEQFF.

This sequence joins TRBV7-9 and TRBJ2-3, with 9 bases fitting TRBD2. J gave up 1 base and V 1 base, and 6 bases lay outside the gene matches. The CDR3 spans 17 residues. Looked up from germline, CDR1 is SEHNR and CDR2 is FQNEAQ (reference sequence). For the CDR3, the DNA is TGTGCCAGCAGCTTAGGATGGAAGCGGGAGGGCACAGATACGCAGTATTTT. Translated, it gives CASSLGWKREGTDTQYF.

The chain combines TRBV7-2 with TRBJ1-5; D possibly corresponds to TRBD1 (5 bases). The CDR3 contains 13 residues. Per the germline V gene, CDR1 is SGHTA and CDR2 is FQGNSA. With 6 bases removed from V and 6 bases from J, the gap between germline ends came to 12 bases. The CDR3, as DNA: TGTGCCAGCAGAGCCAGGGTCGGTCAGCCCCAGCATTTT. As protein: CASRARVGQPQHF.

This sequence joins TRBV5-5 and TRBJ2-2; weak D call: TRBD1 (5 bases). With 4 bases removed from V and 3 bases from J, the gap between germline ends came to 10 bases. The CDR3 loop spans 14 amino acids. Germline values: CDR1 SGHKS, CDR2 YYEKEE (reference sequence). CDR3 region: CASSVGAHTGELFF. CDR3 bases: TGTGCCAGCAGCGTTGGGGCGCACACCGGGGAGCTGTTTTTT.

The chain joins TRBV11-2 to TRBJ2-3; 7 bases match TRBD2. Losses at the gene ends were 3 bases for V and 5 bases for J; bases not matched to a gene: 8. CDR1 and CDR2 from the germline V gene are SGHAT and FQNNGV. The CDR3 is 15 residues long. CDR3 loop: CASSFSGGSEDTQYF. CDR3 DNA: TGTGCCAGCAGCTTTTCAGGCGGGAGTGAAGATACGCAGTATTTT.

The rearrangement uses TRBV7-3 and TRBJ2-2; weak D call: TRBD2 (6 bases). The CDR3 contains 17 residues. Germline V CDR1 and CDR2: SGHTA, FQGTGA. V lost 3 bases to trimming and J lost 3 bases, with 17 bases between them. CDR3 loop: CASSFSSGGIDTGELFF. The CDR3 DNA reads TGTGCCAGCAGCTTTTCGTCCGGCGGGATAGACACCGGGGAGCTGTTTTTT.

The rearrangement uses TRBV9 and TRBJ1-2, with a weak D call TRBD1 (6 bases). Deletions cut 4 bases from V and 4 bases from J, with 17 bases between. The CDR3 sequence is 15 residues long. CDR1 is SGDLS, CDR2 YYNGEE, per germline. The CDR3 bases are TGTGCCAGCAGCTCAACCGGGACATCGGGCTATGGCTACACCTTC. It is translated as CASSSTGTSGYGYTF.